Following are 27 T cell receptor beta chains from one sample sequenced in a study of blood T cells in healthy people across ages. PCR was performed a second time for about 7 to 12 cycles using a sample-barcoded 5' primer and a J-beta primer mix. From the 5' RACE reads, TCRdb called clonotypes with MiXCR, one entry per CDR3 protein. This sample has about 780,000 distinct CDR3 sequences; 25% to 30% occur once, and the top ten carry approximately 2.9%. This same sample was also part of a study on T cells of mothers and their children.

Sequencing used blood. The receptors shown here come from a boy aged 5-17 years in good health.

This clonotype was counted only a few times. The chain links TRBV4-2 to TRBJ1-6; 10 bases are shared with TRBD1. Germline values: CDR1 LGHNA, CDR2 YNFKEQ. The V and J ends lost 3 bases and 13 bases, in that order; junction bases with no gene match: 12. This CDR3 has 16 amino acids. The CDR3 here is CASSHRPGTGEVPLHF. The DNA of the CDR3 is TGTGCCAGCAGCCACCGCCCTGGGACAGGGGAGGTGCCCCTCCACTTT.

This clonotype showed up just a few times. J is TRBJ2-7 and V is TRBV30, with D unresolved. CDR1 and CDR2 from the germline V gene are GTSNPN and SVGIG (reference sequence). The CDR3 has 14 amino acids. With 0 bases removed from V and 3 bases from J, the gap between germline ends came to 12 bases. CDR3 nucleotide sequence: TGTGCCTGGAGTGTACCCAGGACGAGCTACGAGCAGTACTTC. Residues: CAWSVPRTSYEQYF.

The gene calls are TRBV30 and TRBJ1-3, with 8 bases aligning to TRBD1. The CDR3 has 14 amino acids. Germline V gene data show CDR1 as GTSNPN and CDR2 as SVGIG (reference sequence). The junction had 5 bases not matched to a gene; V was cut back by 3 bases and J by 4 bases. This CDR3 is CAWSFGQGGNTIYF. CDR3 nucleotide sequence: TGTGCCTGGAGCTTTGGACAGGGAGGAAACACCATATATTTT.

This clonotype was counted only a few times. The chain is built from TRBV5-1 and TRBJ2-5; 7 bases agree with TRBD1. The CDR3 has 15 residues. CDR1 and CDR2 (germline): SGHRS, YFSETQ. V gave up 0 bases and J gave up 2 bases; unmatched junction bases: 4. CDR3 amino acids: CASSLDRGGQETQYF. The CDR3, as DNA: TGCGCCAGCAGCTTGGACAGGGGCGGACAAGAGACCCAGTACTTC.

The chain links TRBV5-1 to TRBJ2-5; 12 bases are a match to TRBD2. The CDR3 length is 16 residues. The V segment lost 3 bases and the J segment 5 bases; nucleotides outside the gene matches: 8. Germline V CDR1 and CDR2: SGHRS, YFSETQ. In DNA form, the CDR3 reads TGCGCCAGCAGCTCAATAGGACTAGCGGGAAGGGAGACCCAGTACTTC. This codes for CASSSIGLAGRETQYF.

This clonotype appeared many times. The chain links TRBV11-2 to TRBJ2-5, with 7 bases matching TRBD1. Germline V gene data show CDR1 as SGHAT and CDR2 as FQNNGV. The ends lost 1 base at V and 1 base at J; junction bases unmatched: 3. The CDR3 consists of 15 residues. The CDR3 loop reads CASSLAGQLQETQYF. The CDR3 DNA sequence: TGTGCCAGCAGCTTAGCGGGACAGCTCCAAGAGACCCAGTACTTC.

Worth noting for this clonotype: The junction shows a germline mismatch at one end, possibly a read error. The CDR3 is CASSDPTSGPYNEQFF. CDR3 DNA sequence: TGTGCCAGCAGTGATCCGACTAGCGGGCCGTACAATGAGCAGTTCTTC. The genes are TRBV24-1 and TRBJ2-1, with TRBD2 identical over 10 bases. The CDR3 spans 16 residues. Germline V gene data show CDR1 as KGHDR and CDR2 as SFDVKD.

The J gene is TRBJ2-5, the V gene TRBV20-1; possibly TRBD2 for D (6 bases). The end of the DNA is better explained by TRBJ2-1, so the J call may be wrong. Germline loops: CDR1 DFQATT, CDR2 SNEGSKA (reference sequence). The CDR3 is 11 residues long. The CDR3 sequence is CSASGEYEQFF. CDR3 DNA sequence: TGCAGTGCCTCGGGGGAGTATGAGCAGTTCTTC.

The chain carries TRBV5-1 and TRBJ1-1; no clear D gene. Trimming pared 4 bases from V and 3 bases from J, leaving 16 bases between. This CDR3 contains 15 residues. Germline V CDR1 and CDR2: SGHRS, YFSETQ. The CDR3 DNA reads TGCGCCAGCAGCCCCCTGAAGGTAGGGTACACTGAAGCTTTCTTT. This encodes CASSPLKVGYTEAFF.

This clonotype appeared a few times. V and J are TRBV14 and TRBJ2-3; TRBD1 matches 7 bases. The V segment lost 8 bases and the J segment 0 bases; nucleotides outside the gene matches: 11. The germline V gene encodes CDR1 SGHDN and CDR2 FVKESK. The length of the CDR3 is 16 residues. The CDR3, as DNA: TGTGCCAGCGGAATCGGACAGGTCGCTAGCACAGATACGCAGTATTTT. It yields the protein CASGIGQVASTDTQYF.

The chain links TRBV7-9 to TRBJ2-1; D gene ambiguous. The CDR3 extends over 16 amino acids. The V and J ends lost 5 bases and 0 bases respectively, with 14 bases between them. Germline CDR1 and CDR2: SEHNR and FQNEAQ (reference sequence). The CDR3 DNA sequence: TGTGCCAGCAGCCAAACTCGGGCTAGCTCCTACAATGAGCAGTTCTTC. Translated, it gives CASSQTRASSYNEQFF.

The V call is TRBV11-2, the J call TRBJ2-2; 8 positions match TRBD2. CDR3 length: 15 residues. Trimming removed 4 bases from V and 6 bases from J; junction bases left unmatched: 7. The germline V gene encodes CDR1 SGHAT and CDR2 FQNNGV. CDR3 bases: TGTGCCAGCAGCTCTTCGACGGGACTAGCCGGGGAGCTGTTTTTT. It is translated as CASSSSTGLAGELFF.

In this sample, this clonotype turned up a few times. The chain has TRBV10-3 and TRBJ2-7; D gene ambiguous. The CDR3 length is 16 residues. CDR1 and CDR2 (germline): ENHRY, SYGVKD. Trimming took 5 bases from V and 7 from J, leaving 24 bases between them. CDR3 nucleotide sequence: TGTGCCATCAGTCTCACGTATCTAAGGGCCGGTAGAGAGCAGTACTTC. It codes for CAISLTYLRAGREQYF.

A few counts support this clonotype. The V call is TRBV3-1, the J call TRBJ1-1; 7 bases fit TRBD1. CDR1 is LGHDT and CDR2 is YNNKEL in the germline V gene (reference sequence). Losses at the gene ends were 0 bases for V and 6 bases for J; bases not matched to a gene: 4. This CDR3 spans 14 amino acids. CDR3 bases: TGTGCCAGCAGCCAAGATGACAGGGTACCTGAAGCTTTCTTT. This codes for CASSQDDRVPEAFF.

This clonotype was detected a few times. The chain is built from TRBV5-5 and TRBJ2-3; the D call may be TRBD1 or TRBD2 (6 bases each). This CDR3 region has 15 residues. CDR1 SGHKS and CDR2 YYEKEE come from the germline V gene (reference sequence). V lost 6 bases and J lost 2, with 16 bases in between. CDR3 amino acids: CASILGGPHTDTQYF. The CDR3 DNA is TGTGCCAGCATACTAGGGGGGCCACACACAGATACGCAGTATTTT.

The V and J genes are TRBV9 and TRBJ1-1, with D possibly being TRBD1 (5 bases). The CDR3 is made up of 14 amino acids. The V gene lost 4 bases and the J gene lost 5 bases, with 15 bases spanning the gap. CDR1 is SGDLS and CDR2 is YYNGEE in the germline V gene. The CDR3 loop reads CASSLGAMGTEAFF. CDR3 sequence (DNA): TGTGCCAGCAGCCTCGGGGCGATGGGAACTGAAGCTTTCTTT.

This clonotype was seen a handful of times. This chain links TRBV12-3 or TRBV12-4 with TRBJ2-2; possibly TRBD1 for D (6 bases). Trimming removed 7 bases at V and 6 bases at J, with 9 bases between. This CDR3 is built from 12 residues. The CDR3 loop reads CASKWGPGELFF. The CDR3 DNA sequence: TGTGCCAGCAAGTGGGGGCCCGGGGAGCTGTTTTTT.

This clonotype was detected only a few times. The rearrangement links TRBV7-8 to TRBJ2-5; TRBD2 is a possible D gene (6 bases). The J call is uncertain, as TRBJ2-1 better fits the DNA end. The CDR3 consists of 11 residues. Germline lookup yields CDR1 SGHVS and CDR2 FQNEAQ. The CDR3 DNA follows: TGTGCCAGCAGCCCGGCGGGGTTACAGTTCTTC. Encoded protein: CASSPAGLQFF.

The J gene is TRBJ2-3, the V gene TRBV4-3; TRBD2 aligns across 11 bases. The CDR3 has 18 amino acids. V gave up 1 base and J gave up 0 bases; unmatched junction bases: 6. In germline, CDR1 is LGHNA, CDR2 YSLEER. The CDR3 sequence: CASSQASGGTLSTDTQYF. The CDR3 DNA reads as TGCGCCAGCAGCCAAGCTAGCGGGGGGACCCTCAGCACAGATACGCAGTATTTT.

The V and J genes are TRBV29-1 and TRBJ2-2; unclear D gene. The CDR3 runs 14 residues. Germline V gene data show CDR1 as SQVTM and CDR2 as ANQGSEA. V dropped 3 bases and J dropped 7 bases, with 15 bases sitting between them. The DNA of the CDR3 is TGCAGCGTTGACTCTGTGGCTTCGGGCGGGGAGCTGTTTTTT. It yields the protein CSVDSVASGGELFF.

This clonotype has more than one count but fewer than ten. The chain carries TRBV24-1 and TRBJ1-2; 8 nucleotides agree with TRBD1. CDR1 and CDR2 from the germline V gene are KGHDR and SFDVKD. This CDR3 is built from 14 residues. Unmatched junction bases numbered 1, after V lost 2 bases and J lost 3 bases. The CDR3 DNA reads TGTGCCACCAGTGATTCGACAGGGGACTATGGCTACACCTTC. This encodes CATSDSTGDYGYTF.

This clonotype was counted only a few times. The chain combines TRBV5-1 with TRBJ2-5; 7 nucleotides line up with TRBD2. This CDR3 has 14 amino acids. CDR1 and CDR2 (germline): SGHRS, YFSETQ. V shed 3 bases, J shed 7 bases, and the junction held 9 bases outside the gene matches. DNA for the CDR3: TGCGCCAGCAGCTGGGAGGGCCCGCGCGGGACCCAGTACTTC. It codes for CASSWEGPRGTQYF.

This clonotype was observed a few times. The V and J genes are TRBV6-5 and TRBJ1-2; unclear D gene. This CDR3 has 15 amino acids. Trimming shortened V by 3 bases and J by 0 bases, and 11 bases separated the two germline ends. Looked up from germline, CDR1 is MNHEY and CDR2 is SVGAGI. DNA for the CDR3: TGTGCCAGCAGTTATGCCCTTCTTTCTAACTATGGCTACACCTTC. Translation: CASSYALLSNYGYTF.

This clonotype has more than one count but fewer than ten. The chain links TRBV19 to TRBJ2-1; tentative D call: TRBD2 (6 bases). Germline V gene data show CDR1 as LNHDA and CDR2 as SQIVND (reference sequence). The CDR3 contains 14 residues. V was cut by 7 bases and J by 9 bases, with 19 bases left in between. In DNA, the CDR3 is TGTGCCAGTAATACCGGGACTGTAACGGGTGAGCAGTTCTTC. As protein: CASNTGTVTGEQFF.

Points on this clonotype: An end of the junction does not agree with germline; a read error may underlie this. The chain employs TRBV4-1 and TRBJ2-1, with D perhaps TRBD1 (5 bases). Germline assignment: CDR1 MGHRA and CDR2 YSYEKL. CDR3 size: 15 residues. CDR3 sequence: CATSQGGGRINEQFF. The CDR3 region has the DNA TGCGCCACCAGCCAGGGTGGTGGGCGTATCAATGAGCAGTTCTTC.

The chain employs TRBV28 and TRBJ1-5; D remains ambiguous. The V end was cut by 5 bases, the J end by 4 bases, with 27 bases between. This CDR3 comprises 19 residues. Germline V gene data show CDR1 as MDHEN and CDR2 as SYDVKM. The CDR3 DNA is TGTGCCAGCAGTCCCAGGCACTTTGGTCGTTTTGACTCAAATCAGCCCCAGCATTTT. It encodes CASSPRHFGRFDSNQPQHF.

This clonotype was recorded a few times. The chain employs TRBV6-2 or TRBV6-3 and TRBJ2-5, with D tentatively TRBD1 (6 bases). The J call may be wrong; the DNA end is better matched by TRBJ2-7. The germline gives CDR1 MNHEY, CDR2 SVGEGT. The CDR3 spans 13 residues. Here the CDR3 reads CASSPTGKYEQYF. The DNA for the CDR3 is TGTGCCAGCAGCCCAACAGGGAAATACGAGCAGTACTTC.